This T cell receptor (beta chain) emerged from a study of shared clonotypes between healthy human individuals. The wider study: Two women and a few men aged 18 to 49 made up the donors.

The study used some 100 million PBMCs per unsorted sample for genomic DNA. The V end was cut by 5 bases, the J end by 3 bases, with 5 bases between. CDR1 and CDR2 from the germline V gene are SGHAT and FQNNGV. CDR3 length: 11 residues. This clone was seen a few times. Its target is unknown. General study points: Clonotype sharing among donors likely depends on sequencing depth.

This was a deep-level run. The method was immunoSEQ multiplex PCR; TCRdb's version includes in-frame clones alone and lacks a portion of them. The table shows 500,000 to 650,000 clones, with roughly four fifths occurring only once. Sequenced sample: PBMCs. The receptor's source is a woman aged 35 to 49 in good health. Some clones in this sample may be carry-over from other donors' samples. The V gene is TRBV11-2, the J gene TRBJ2-7; D not resolved. The CDR3 loop is CASSIYYEQYF. The CDR3 nucleotides are TGTGCCAGCAGCATATACTACGAGCAGTACTTC.